The text below deals with one T cell receptor beta chain. Original methodology: Amplification with reference gene primers provided the estimates of nucleated cell counts. TCRdb keeps only in-frame clones here, not all; method: immunoSEQ multiplex PCR. V and J calls and clone size are those listed in that table; D and trimming were worked out from the DNA. The sample includes just over 250,000 clones, 88% seen only once; the top ten take 3.5% to 4.5%. These data belong to a study of blood T cell repertoires in COVID-19. Study in general: Both acute and convalescent COVID-19 samples were obtained from the United States, Italy and Spain. PBMCs, B-cell-depleted T cells, or T cells were the source of the cDNA or gDNA that made up the material.

The source is a man aged 55-75 years who had recovered from COVID-19. Sequenced sample: peripheral blood.

The CDR3 region has the DNA TGTGCCAGCAGCCAAACGAGAACCCAGCCCCAGCATTTT. Its translation: CASSQTRTQPQHF. The chain carries TRBV3-1 (or the pseudogene TRBV3-2) and TRBJ1-5; D gene uncertain. This CDR3 has 13 amino acids. Trimming removed 2 bases at V and 7 bases at J, with 9 bases between. CDR1 LGHDT and CDR2 YNNKEL come from the germline V gene (reference sequence).